This TCR beta chain derives from a study of cytomegalovirus exposure and HLA in healthy donors. Findings of the study overall: The listing of roughly 160 TCR beta chains classed them as cytomegalovirus-associated.

For this clone: The antigen is not known.

Clones were sequenced by immunoSEQ multiplex PCR, and TCRdb holds only the in-frame ones, with some missing. The sample lists about 160,000 clones; around nine tenths were seen once. Input material: PBMCs. The sequence was collected from a woman between 18 and 29 years old in good health and CMV-seronegative.

CDR3 coding DNA: TGTGCCAGTAGTATAGTGAGCTCCTACAATGAGCAGTTCTTC. Protein sequence: CASSIVSSYNEQFF. The chain carries TRBV19 and TRBJ2-1; D unresolved. CDR1 and CDR2 from the germline V gene are LNHDA and SQIVND (reference sequence). The V and J ends lost 1 base and 0 bases respectively, with 4 bases between them. CDR3 size: 14 residues.